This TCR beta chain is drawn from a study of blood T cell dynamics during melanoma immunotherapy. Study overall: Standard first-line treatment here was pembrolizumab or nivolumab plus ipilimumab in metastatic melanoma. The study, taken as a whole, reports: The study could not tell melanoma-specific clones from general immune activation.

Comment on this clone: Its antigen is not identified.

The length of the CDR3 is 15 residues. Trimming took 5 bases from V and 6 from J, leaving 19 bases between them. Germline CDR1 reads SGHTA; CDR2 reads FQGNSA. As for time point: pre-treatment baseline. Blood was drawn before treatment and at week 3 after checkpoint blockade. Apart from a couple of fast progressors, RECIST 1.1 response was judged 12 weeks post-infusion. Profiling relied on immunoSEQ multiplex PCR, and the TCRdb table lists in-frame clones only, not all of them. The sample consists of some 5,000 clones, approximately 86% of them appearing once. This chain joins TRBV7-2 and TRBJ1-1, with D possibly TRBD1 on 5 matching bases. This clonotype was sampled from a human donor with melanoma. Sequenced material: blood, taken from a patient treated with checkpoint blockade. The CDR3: CASSPQGGLYAEAFF. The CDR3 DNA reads TGTGCCAGCAGCCCCCAGGGAGGGTTATACGCTGAAGCTTTCTTT.